This is a list of T cell receptor beta chains from one sample in a study of patients and donors after allogeneic stem cell transplantation. TCRdb re-called the RT-PCR reads through MiXCR, storing one row per CDR3 protein. The table includes about a million distinct CDR3 sequences, roughly 18% detected once. Material: blood, either unsorted or a sorted T cell fraction (not recorded which). These TCRs come from a human donor who was either an allogeneic HSCT recipient or a stem cell or donor lymphocyte infusion donor (not recorded which). It is not recorded whose cells these are; they may come from a transplant donor. CDR3s include the opening cysteine and the closing phenylalanine or tryptophan. The D gene is left open where the match is weak. Some rows have no size entry. The others give once, few or many, or a class for an expanded clone.

v_gene,d_gene,abundance,j_gene,CDR3aa,CDR3nt
TRBV28,TRBD1,NA,TRBJ2-1,CASSSPSQGQGYEQFF,TGTGCCAGCAGTTCACCCTCCCAGGGACAGGGCTATGAGCAGTTCTTC
TRBV12-3/TRBV12-4,TRBD1,NA,TRBJ2-1,CASSPTGGPYNEQFF,TGTGCCAGCAGTCCTACAGGGGGACCCTACAATGAGCAGTTCTTC
TRBV7-3,TRBD2,NA,TRBJ2-3,CASSPIASGGPDTQYF,TGTGCCAGCAGCCCAATCGCTAGCGGGGGTCCAGATACGCAGTATTTT
TRBV20-1,NA,many,TRBJ2-7,CSAGPLDRYEQYF,TGCAGTGCAGGGCCACTTGATAGGTACGAGCAGTACTTC
TRBV10-3,TRBD2,NA,TRBJ2-1,CAIRLREPNEQFF,TGTGCCATCAGGCTGCGGGAGCCCAATGAGCAGTTCTTC
TRBV28,TRBD1,many,TRBJ1-2,CASSSMTGIDGYTF,TGTGCCAGCAGTTCGATGACAGGGATCGATGGCTACACCTTC
TRBV2,NA,NA,TRBJ2-1,CASWAGIASYNEQFF,TGTGCCAGCTGGGCGGGGATAGCGTCGTACAATGAGCAGTTCTTC
TRBV12-3/TRBV12-4,NA,NA,TRBJ1-4,CASARQITNEKLFF,TGTGCCAGCGCTAGACAGATCACTAATGAAAAACTGTTTTTT
TRBV7-9,NA,few,TRBJ1-2,CASSFTPQGNYGYTF,TGTGCCAGCAGCTTTACCCCCCAGGGAAACTATGGCTACACCTTC
TRBV29-1,TRBD2,NA,TRBJ2-7,CSVLGGSSYEQYF,TGCAGCGTTTTGGGAGGGAGCTCCTACGAGCAGTACTTC